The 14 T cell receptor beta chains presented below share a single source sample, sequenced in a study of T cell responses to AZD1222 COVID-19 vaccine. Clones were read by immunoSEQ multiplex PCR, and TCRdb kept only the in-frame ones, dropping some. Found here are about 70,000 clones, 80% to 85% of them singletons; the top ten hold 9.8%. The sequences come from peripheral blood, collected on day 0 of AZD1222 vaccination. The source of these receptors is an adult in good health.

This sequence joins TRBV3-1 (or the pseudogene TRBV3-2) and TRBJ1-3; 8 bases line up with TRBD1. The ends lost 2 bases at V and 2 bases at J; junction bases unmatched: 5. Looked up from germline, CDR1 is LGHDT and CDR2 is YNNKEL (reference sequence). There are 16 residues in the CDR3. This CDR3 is CASSQSSTGAGNTIYF. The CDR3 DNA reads TGTGCCAGCAGCCAAAGCTCGACAGGGGCTGGAAACACCATATATTTT.

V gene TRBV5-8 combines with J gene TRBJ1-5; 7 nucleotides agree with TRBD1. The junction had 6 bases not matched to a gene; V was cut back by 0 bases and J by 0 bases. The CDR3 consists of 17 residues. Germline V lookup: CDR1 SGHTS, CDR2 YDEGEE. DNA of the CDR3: TGTGCCAGCAGCTTGGGTACTACAGGGGTTAGCAATCAGCCCCAGCATTTT. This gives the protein CASSLGTTGVSNQPQHF.

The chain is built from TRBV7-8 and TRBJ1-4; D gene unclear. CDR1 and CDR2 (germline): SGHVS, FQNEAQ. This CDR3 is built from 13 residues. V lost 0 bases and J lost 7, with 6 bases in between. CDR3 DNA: TGTGCCAGCAGCTTAGCCGTCACTGAAAAACTGTTTTTT. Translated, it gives CASSLAVTEKLFF.

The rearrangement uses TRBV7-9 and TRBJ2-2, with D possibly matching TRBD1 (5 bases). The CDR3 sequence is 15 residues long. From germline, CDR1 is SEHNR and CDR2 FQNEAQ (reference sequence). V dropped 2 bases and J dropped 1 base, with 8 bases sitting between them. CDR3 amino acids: CASSLIQGNTGELFF. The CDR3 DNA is TGTGCCAGCAGCTTAATTCAGGGGAACACCGGGGAGCTGTTTTTT.

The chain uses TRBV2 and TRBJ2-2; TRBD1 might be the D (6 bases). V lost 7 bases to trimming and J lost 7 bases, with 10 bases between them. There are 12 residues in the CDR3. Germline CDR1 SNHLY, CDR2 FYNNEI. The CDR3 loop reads CASTGDIGELFF. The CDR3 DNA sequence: TGTGCCAGCACAGGGGATATCGGGGAGCTGTTTTTT.

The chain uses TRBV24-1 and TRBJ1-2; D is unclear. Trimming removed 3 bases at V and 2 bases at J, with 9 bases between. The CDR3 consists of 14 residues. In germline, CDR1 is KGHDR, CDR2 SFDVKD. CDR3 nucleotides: TGTGCCACCAGTGATGCAGCCTCCAACTATGGCTACACCTTC. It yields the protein CATSDAASNYGYTF.

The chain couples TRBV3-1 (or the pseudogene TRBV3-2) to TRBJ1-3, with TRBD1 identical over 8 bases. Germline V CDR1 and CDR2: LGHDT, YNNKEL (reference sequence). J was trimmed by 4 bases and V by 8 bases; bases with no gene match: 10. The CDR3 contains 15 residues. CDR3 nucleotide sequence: TGTGCCAGCGGCGACAGGGGCCGGTTCGGAAACACCATATATTTT. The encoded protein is CASGDRGRFGNTIYF.

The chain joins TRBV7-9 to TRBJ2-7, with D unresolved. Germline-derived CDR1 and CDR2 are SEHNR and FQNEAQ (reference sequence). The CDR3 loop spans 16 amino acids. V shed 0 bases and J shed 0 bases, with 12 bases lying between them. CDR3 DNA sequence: TGTGCCAGCAGCTTAGCGCTTGGTCAGATCTCCTACGAGCAGTACTTC. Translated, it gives CASSLALGQISYEQYF.

The CDR3 DNA reads TGTGCCAGCAGTTTTTCTCGGACAGGGAACCAAGAGACCCAGTACTTC. This codes for CASSFSRTGNQETQYF. This chain uses TRBV27 with TRBJ2-5, with 8 bases identical to TRBD1. Germline CDR1 reads MNHEY; CDR2 reads SMNVEV (reference sequence). The length of the CDR3 is 16 residues. Losses at the gene ends were 3 bases for V and 0 bases for J; bases not matched to a gene: 6.

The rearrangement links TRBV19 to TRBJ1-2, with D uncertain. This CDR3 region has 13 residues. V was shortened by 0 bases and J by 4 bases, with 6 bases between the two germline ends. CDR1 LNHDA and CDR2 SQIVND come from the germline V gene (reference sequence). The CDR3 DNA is TGTGCCAGTAGTATAGACAGGACCTATGGCTACACCTTC. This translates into CASSIDRTYGYTF.

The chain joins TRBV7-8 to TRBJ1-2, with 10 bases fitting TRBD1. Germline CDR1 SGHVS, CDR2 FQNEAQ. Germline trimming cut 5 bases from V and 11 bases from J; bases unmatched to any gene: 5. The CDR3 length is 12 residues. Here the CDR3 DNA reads TGTGCCAGCAGCCCAGGACAGGGGGGTTACACCTTC. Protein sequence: CASSPGQGGYTF.

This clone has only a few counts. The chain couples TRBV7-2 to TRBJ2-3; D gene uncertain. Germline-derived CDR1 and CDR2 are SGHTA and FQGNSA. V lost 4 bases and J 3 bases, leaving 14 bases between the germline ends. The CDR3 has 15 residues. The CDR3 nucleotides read TGTGCCAGCAGCTCTTGGACCCCAGGTACAGATACGCAGTATTTT. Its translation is CASSSWTPGTDTQYF.

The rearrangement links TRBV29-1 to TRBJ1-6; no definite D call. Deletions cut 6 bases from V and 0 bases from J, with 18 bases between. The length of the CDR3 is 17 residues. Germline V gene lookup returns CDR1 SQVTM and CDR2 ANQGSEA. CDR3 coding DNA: TGCAGCGTGAAAGCTACGGGAGGGTCCTCCTATAATTCACCCCTCCACTTT. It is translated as CSVKATGGSSYNSPLHF. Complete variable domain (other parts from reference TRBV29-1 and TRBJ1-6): SAVISQKPSRDICQRGTSLTIQCQVDSQVTMMFWYRQQPGQSLTLIATANQGSEATYESGFVIDKFPISRPNLTFSTLTVSNMSPEDSSIYLCSVKATGGSSYNSPLHFGNGTRLTVT.

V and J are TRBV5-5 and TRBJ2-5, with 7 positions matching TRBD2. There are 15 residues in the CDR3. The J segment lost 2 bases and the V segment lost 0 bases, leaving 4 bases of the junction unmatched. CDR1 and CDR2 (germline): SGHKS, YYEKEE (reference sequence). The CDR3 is CASSLGVGLQETQYF. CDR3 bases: TGTGCCAGCAGCTTGGGAGTGGGACTACAAGAGACCCAGTACTTC.